The clone carrying this TCR beta chain came up once. In the original analysis: The assay estimated nucleated cells by amplifying reference gene primers. This table comes from immunoSEQ multiplex PCR, and its TCRdb copy is limited to in-frame clones, with some not included. V, J and clone size reflect that table, while D and trimming were determined from the DNA. This repertoire shows 160,000 or so clones, 83% found once; its top ten account for 1.5%. The V and J ends lost 5 bases and 3 bases respectively, with 5 bases between them. The CDR3 contains 11 residues. From germline, CDR1 is MNHEY and CDR2 SVGAGI. This sample was taken from a study of blood T cell repertoires in COVID-19. About the research overall: Acute-phase and convalescent COVID-19 samples originated in the United States, Italy and Spain. PBMCs, B-cell-depleted T cells, or T cells provided the cDNA or gDNA that made up the material.

The sample taken for sequencing was peripheral blood. This receptor was obtained from a human donor in a cohort sampled during active COVID-19. The chain joins TRBV6-5 to TRBJ2-7; D gene unclear. The CDR3 loop reads CASSLNYEQYF. DNA for the CDR3: TGTGCCAGCAGTCTAAACTACGAGCAGTACTTC.